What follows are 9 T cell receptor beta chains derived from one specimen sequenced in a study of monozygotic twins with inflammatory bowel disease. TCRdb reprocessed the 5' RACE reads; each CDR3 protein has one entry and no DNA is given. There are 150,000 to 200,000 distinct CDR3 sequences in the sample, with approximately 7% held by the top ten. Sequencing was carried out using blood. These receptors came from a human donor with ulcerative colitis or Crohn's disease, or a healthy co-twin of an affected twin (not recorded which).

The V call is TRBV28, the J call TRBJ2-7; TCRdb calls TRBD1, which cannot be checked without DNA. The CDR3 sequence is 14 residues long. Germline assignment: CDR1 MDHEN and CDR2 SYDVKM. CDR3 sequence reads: CASTLQGYGYEQYF.

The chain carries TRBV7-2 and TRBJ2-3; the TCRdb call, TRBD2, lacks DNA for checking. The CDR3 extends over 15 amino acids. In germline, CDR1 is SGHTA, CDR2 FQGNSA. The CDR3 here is CASGAFSGMGDTQYF.

CDR3 sequence reads: CASSIDRGTIQGYTF. The rearrangement joins TRBV19 to TRBJ1-2; TCRdb lists TRBD1, though no DNA is available to test this call. Per the germline V gene, CDR1 is LNHDA and CDR2 is SQIVND (reference sequence). CDR3 length: 15 residues.

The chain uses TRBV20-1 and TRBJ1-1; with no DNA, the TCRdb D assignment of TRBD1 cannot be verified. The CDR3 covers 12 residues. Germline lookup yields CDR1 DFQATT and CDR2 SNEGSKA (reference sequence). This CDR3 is CRPRGRGTEAFF.

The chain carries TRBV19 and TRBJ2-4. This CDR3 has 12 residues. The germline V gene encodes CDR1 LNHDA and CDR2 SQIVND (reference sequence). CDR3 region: CASSMSSNIQYF.

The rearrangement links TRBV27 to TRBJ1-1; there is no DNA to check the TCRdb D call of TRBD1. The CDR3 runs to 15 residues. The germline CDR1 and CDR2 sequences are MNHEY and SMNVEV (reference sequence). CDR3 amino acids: CASSLFTGKNTEAFF.

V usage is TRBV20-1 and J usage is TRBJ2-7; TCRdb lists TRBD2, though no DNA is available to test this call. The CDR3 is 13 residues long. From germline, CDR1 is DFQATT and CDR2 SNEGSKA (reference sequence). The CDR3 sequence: CSAPGTSGYEQYF.

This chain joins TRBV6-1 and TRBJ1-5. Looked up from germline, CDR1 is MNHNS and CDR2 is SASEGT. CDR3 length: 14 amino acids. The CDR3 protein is CASSLGRSNQPQHF.

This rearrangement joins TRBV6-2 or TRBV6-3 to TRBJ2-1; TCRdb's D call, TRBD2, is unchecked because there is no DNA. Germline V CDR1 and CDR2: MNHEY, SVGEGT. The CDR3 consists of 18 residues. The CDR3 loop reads CASRWGLAGGISYNEQFF.